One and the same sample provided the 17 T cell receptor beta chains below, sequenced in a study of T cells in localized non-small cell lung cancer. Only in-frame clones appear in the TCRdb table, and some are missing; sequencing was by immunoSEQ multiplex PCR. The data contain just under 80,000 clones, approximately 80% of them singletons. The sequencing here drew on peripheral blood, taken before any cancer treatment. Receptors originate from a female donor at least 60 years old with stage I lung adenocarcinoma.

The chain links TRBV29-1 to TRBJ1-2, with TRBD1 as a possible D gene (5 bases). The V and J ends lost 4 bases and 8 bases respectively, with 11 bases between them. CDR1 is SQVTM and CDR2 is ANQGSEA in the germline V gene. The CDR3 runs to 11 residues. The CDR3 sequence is CSVGDRRGYTF. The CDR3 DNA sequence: TGCAGCGTTGGAGACAGACGAGGCTACACCTTC.

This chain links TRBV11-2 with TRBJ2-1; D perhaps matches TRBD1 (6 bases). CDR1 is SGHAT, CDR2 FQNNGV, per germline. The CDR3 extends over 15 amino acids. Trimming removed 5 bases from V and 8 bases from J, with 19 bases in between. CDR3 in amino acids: CASSQTGIPGDEQFF. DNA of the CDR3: TGTGCCAGCAGCCAAACAGGGATCCCGGGCGATGAGCAGTTCTTC.

The CDR3 region has the DNA TGTGCCAGCAGCCAAAGATCGGGACATAGCTCCTACAATGAGCAGTTCTTC. It translates to CASSQRSGHSSYNEQFF. The V and J genes are TRBV4-2 and TRBJ2-1, with a possible D match to TRBD1 (6 bases). Germline lookup yields CDR1 LGHNA and CDR2 YNFKEQ. The CDR3 length is 17 residues. With 2 bases removed from V and 0 bases from J, the gap between germline ends came to 14 bases.

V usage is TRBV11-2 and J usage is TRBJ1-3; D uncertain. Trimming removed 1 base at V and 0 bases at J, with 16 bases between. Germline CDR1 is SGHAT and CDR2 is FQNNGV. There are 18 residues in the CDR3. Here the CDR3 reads CASSLGPYFEYSGNTIYF. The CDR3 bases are TGTGCCAGCAGCTTAGGTCCATACTTTGAATACTCTGGAAACACCATATATTTT.

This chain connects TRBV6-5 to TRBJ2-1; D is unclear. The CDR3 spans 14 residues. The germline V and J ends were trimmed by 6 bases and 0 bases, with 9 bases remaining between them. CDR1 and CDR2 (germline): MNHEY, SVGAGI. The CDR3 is CASRGLSSYNEQFF. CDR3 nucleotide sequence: TGTGCCAGCAGAGGGCTCAGCTCCTACAATGAGCAGTTCTTC.

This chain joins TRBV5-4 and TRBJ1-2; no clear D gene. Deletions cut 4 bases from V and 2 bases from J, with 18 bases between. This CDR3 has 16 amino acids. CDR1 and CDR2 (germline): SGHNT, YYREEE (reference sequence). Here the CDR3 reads CASSPKRGRQNYGYTF. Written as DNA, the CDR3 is TGTGCCAGCAGCCCTAAACGTGGTCGGCAGAACTATGGCTACACCTTC.

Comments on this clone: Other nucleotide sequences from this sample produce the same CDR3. CDR3 nucleotide sequence: TGCAGCGTTGAAAGGACAGGGGGCTATGGCTACACCTTC. It is translated as CSVERTGGYGYTF. The chain recombines TRBV29-1 with TRBJ1-2; TRBD1 aligns across 10 bases. J gave up 4 bases and V 2 bases, and 1 base lay outside the gene matches. The CDR3 loop spans 13 amino acids. The germline V gene has CDR1 SQVTM and CDR2 ANQGSEA.

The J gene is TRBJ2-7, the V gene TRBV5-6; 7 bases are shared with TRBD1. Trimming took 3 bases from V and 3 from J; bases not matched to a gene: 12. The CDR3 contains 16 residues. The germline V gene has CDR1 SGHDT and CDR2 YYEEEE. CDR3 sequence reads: CASSSPKIRGSYEQYF. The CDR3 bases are TGTGCCAGCAGCTCGCCAAAAATCAGGGGGAGCTACGAGCAGTACTTC.

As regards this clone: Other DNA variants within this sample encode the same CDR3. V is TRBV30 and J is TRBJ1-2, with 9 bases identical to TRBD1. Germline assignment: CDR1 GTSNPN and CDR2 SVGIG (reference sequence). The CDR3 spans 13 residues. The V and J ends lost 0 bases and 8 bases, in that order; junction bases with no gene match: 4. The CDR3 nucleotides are TGTGCCTGGAGTGTGGGACAGGGTAGGGGCTACACCTTC. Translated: CAWSVGQGRGYTF.

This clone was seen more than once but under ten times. CDR3 bases: TGTGCCAGCAGTTCCCTCCGCCATCAAGCTTTCTTT. Residues: CASSSLRHQAFF. The chain recombines TRBV27 with TRBJ1-1; D is undetermined. Germline CDR1 and CDR2: MNHEY and SMNVEV (reference sequence). With 4 bases removed from V and 9 bases from J, the gap between germline ends came to 12 bases. This CDR3 contains 12 residues.

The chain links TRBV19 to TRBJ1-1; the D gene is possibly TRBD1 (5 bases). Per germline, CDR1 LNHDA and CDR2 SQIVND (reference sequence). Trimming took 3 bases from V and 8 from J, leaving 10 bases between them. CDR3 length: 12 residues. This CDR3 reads CASSMWRGEAFF. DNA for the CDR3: TGTGCCAGTAGTATGTGGAGGGGAGAAGCTTTCTTT.

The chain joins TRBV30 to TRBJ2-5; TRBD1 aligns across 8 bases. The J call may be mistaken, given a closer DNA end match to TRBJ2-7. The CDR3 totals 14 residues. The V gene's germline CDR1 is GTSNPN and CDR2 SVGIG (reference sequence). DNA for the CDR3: TGTGCCTGGGAACCAAGGGACAGGCCCTACGAGCAGTACTTC. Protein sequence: CAWEPRDRPYEQYF.

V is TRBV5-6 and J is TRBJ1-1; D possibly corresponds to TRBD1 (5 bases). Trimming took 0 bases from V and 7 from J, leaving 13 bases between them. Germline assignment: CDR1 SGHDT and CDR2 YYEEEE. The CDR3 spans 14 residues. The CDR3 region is CASSLALPGSEAFF. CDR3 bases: TGTGCCAGCAGCTTGGCCCTGCCAGGGAGTGAAGCTTTCTTT.

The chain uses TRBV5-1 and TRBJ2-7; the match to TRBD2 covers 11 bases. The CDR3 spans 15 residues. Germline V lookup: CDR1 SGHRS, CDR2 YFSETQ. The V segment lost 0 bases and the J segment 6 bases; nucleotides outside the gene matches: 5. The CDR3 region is CASSLGLAGTLEQYF. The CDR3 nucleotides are TGCGCCAGCAGCTTGGGACTAGCGGGGACCCTCGAGCAGTACTTC.

The CDR3 loop reads CASSVRQYGYTF. CDR3 DNA sequence: TGTGCCAGCAGTGTCAGACAGTATGGCTACACCTTC. The V call is TRBV28, the J call TRBJ1-2; the D gene is possibly TRBD1 (5 bases). Per germline, CDR1 MDHEN and CDR2 SYDVKM. Trimming shortened V by 5 bases and J by 5 bases, and 9 bases separated the two germline ends. This CDR3 contains 12 residues.

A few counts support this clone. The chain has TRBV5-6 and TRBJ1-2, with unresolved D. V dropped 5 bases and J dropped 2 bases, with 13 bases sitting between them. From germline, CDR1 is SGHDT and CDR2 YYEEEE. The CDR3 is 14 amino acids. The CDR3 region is CASRSYRTNYGYTF. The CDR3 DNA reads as TGTGCCAGCAGATCGTATCGGACCAACTATGGCTACACCTTC.

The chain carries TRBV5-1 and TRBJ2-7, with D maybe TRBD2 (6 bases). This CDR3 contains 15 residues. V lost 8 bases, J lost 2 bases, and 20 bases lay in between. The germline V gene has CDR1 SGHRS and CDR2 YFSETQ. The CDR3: CASRPTGGLPYEQYF. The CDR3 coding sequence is TGCGCCAGTCGGCCGACCGGGGGTTTGCCCTACGAGCAGTACTTC. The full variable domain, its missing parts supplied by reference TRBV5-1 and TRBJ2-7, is KAGVTQTPRYLIKTRGQQVTLSCSPISGHRSVSWYQQTPGQGLQFLFEYFSETQRNKGNFPGRFSGRQFSNSRSEMNVSTLELGDSALYLCASRPTGGLPYEQYFGPGTRLTVT.